This T cell receptor (beta chain) was identified during a study of technical replicates of blood from several donors. Method: immunoSEQ multiplex PCR; TCRdb's copy keeps in-frame clones and lacks some. The sample carries 55,000 to 65,000 clones, around 97% recorded once. The CDR3 has 13 residues. The germline V gene has CDR1 SGDLS and CDR2 YYNGEE. V was clipped by 1 base and J by 6 bases, with 10 bases between them. The chain employs TRBV9 and TRBJ1-1; a weak D match, TRBD1 (5 bases). The TCR originated in a human donor in good health. Sequences were obtained from T cells isolated from PBMCs. The CDR3 sequence: CASSVQGGAEAFF. The DNA of the CDR3 is TGTGCCAGCAGCGTACAGGGAGGAGCTGAAGCTTTCTTT. Full variable domain (outside the CDR3, taken from reference TRBV9 and TRBJ1-1): DSGVTQTPKHLITATGQRVTLRCSPRSGDLSVYWYQQSLDQGLQFLIQYYNGEERAKGNILERFSAQQFPDLHSELNLSSLELGDSALYFCASSVQGGAEAFFGQGTRLTVV.